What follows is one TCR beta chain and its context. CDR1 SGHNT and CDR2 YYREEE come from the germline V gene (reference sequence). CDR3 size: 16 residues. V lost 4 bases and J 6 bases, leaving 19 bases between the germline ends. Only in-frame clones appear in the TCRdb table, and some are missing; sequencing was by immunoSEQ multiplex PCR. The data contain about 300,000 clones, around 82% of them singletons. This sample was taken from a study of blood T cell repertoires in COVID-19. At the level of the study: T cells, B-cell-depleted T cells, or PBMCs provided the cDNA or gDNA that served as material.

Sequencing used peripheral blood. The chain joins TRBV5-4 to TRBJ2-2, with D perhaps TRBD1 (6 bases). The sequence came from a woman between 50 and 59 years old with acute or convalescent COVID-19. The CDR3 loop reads CASSPWGGTNAGELFF. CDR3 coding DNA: TGTGCCAGCAGCCCTTGGGGTGGGACAAATGCCGGGGAGCTGTTTTTT.